The clone carrying this TCR beta chain has a count of ten or more. Its antigen is undetermined. Patients showing uncontrolled infection, other autoimmune disease, pregnancy or lactation were ineligible. RNA transcripts served as the template for amplifying TCR beta CDR3 regions. HTBI primers were employed in a first-round RT-PCR of the TCR CDR3. TCRdb fed the multiplex PCR reads into MiXCR, producing one record per CDR3 protein. Of more than 500,000 distinct CDR3 sequences listed, 11% to 15% are singletons. This specimen belongs to a study of T cells in Graves' hyperthyroidism and ophthalmopathy. General study points: Ophthalmopathy could be told apart from stable hyperthyroidism with a 13 V-J model. The majority of expanded thyroid clonotypes above 0.001 also appeared in blood.

The CDR3 extends over 16 amino acids. The germline V gene has CDR1 SGHTA and CDR2 FQGTGA. The ends were cut back, 2 bases at V and 0 bases at J, with 12 bases in the middle. This chain uses TRBV7-3 with TRBJ2-3, with D possibly being TRBD1 (5 bases). This TCR was recovered from a woman in her 40s with Graves' hyperthyroidism. The sample was blood. The CDR3 coding sequence is TGTGCCAGCAGCTTAGGGGCAGTAATTAGCACAGATACGCAGTATTTT. This gives the protein CASSLGAVISTDTQYF.